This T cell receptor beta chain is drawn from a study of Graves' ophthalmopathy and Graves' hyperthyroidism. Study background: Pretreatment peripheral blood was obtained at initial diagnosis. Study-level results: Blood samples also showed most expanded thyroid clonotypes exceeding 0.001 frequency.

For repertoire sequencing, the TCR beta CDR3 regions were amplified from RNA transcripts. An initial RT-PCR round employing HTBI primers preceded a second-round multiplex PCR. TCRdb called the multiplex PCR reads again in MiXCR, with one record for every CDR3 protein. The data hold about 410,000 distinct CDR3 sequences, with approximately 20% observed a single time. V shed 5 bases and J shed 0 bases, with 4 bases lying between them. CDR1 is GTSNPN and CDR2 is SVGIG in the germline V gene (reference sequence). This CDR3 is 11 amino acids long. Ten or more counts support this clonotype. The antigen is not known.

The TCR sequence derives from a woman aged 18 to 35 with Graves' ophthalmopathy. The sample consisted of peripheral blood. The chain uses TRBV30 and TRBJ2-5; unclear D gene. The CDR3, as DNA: TGTGCCTGGGGCCACCAAGAGACCCAGTACTTC. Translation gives CAWGHQETQYF.